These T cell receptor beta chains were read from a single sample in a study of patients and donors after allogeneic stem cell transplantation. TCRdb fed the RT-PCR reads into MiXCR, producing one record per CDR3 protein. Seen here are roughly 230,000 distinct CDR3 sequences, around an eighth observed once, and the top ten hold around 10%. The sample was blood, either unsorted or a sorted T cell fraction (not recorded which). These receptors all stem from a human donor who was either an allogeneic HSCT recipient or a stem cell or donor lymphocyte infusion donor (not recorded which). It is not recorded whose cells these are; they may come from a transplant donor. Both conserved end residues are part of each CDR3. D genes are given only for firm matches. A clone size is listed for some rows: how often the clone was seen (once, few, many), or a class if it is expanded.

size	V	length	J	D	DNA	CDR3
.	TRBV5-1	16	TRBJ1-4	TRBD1	TGCGCCAGCAGTCCAGTAAGGACAGGGCCAAATGAAAAACTGTTTTTT	CASSPVRTGPNEKLFF
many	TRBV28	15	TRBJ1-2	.	TGTGCCAGCAGTCTCCCTACAGGGAATTTGCGGGGCTACACCTTC	CASSLPTGNLRGYTF
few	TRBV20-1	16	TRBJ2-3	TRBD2	TGCAGTGCTAGAGATCCGGCTAGCGGGAAAACAGATACGCAGTATTTT	CSARDPASGKTDTQYF
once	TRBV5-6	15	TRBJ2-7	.	TGTGCCAGCAGCTTGGTCGGGGGGCGCGTCTACGAGCAGTACTTC	CASSLVGGRVYEQYF
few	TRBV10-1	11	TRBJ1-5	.	TGCGCCAGCACCACCTATCAGCCCCAGCATTTT	CASTTYQPQHF
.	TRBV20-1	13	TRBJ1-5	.	TGCAGTGCTAGAATGGGGGCGGATCAGCCCCAGCATTTT	CSARMGADQPQHF
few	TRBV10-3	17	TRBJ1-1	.	TGTGCCATCAGCCCAAACGTGGGGGGGCGAGAGGGGACTGAAGCTTTCTTT	CAISPNVGGREGTEAFF
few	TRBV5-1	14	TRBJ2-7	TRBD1	TGCGCCAGCAGCGTGGGACAGGGAGCCTCCGAGCAGTACTTC	CASSVGQGASEQYF
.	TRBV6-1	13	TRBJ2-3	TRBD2	TGTGCCAGCAGGCTTAGCGGGGCAGATACGCAGTATTTT	CASRLSGADTQYF
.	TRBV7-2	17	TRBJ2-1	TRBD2	TGTGCCAGCAGCTTAGACGGGAAGCGGGGGGGCCTTAATGAGCAGTTCTTC	CASSLDGKRGGLNEQFF
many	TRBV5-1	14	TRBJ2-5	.	TGCGCCAGCAGCTTGAAAGGGGCACAAGAGACCCAGTACTTC	CASSLKGAQETQYF
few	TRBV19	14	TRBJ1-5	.	TGTGCCAGTAGTATAGAAAAACGGCCCCGGCCCCAGCATTTT	CASSIEKRPRPQHF
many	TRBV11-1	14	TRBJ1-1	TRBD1	TGTGCCAGCAGCTGGACAGGGTATGGAGCTGAAGCTTTCTTT	CASSWTGYGAEAFF
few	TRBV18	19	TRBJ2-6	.	TGTGCCAGCTCACCACAGCCAGGGGGGATTCGGTCTGGGGCCAACGTCCTGACTTTC	CASSPQPGGIRSGANVLTF
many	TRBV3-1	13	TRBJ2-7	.	TGTGCCAGCAGCCAAACGGGCCCCTCCGAGCAGTACTTC	CASSQTGPSEQYF
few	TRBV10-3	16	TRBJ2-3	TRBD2	TGTGCCATCAATAAAGCGGGGGGGGCTAGCACAGATACGCAGTATTTT	CAINKAGGASTDTQYF
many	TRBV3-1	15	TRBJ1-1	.	TGTGCCAGCAGCCCATCCGGGACCAAGAACACTGAAGCTTTCTTT	CASSPSGTKNTEAFF
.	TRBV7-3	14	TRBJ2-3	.	TGTGCCAGCAGCTTTAGCACTAGAGCAGATACGCAGTATTTT	CASSFSTRADTQYF
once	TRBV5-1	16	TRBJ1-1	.	TGCGCCAGCAGCTTGTCCCCCGGGGGTATAAACACTGAAGCTTTCTTT	CASSLSPGGINTEAFF
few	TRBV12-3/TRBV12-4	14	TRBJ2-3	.	TGTGCCAGCAGTTTGGTCGGAGGCACAGATACGCAGTATTTT	CASSLVGGTDTQYF
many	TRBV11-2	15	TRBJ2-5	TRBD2	TGTGCCAGCAGCAAAGTGGGGGGGGGACAAGAGACCCAGTACTTC	CASSKVGGGQETQYF
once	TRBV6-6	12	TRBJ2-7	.	TGTGCCAGCAGTTACCCCCCCTACGAGCAGTACTTC	CASSYPPYEQYF
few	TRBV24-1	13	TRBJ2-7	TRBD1	TGTGCCACTCCCGGACAGGCCTCCTACGAGCAGTACTTC	CATPGQASYEQYF
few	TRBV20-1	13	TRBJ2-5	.	TGCAGTGCTAGAGATATCGGGAAAGAGACCCAGTACTTC	CSARDIGKETQYF
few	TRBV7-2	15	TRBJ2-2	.	TGTGCCAGCAGCCCCTTTGGCACTCACACCGGGGAGCTGTTTTTT	CASSPFGTHTGELFF
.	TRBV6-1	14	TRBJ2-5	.	TGTGCCAGCACTGTGGGTGCGGGTAAAGAGACCCAGTACTTC	CASTVGAGKETQYF
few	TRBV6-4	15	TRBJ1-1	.	TGTGCCAGCAGTGACTCGATGTCGGGGGCGACTGAAGCTTTCTTT	CASSDSMSGATEAFF
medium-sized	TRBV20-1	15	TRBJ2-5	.	TGCAGTGCGACAATAGATAGCGGAACCCAAGAGACCCAGTACTTC	CSATIDSGTQETQYF
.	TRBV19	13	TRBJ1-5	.	TGTGCCAGTAGTGTCAAGGGGGGACAGCCCCAGCATTTT	CASSVKGGQPQHF
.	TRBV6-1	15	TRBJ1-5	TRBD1	TGTGCCAGCTTACTTGGGGACAGGGAGAGTCAGCCCCAGCATTTT	CASLLGDRESQPQHF
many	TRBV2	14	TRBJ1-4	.	TGTGCCAGCAAGGGGGACACAACTAATGAAAAACTGTTTTTT	CASKGDTTNEKLFF
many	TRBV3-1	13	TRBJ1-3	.	TGTGCCAGCAGCGCCGGGAAACGGAACACCATATATTTT	CASSAGKRNTIYF
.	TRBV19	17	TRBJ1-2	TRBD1	TGTGCCAGTAGCCTACCCGGCGGGGACAGGGACGGCTATGGCTACACCTTC	CASSLPGGDRDGYGYTF
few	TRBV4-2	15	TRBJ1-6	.	TGTGCCAGCAGCCACACAGACAAGGGAAATTCACCCCTCCACTTT	CASSHTDKGNSPLHF
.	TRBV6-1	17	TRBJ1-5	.	TGTGCCAGCAGTGCTGCCGTGGGGGGGGCTAGCAATCAGCCCCAGCATTTT	CASSAAVGGASNQPQHF
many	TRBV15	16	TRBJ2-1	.	TGTGCCACCAGCGGAGGGACAGTAAGTTTGTCCAATGAGCAGTTCTTC	CATSGGTVSLSNEQFF
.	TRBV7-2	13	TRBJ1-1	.	TGTGCCAGCAGCTTGCGGTTCGAGGCCCAAGCTTTCTTT	CASSLRFEAQAFF
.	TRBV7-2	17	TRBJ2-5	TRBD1	TGTGCCAGCAGCTCCCAGGGTAGACAGGGGCCATCGGGGACCCAGTACTTC	CASSSQGRQGPSGTQYF
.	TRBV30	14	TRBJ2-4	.	TGTGCCTGGAGCACAGGGAGTGGGGGAAACATTCAGTACTTC	CAWSTGSGGNIQYF
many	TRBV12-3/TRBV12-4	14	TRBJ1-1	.	TGTGCCAGCAGCCGGGGAGGGTTGCACGCTGAAGCTTTCTTT	CASSRGGLHAEAFF
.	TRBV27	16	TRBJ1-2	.	TGTGCCAGCAGTCCAACGACAGCGAAGGGGGGGTCTGGCTACACCTTC	CASSPTTAKGGSGYTF
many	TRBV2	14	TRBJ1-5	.	TGTGCCAGCAGGGCGGACAGTAGCAATCAGCCCCAGCATTTT	CASRADSSNQPQHF
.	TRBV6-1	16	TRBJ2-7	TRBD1	TGTGCCAGCAGTGGGGGATCCGGACAGGCCTCCTACGAGCAGTACTTC	CASSGGSGQASYEQYF
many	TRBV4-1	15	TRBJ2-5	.	TGCGCCAGCAGCCAAGATTCACGGCCCTCGGAGACCCAGTACTTC	CASSQDSRPSETQYF
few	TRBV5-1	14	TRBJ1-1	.	TGCGCCAGCAGTTACGACAGCATGAACACTGAAGCTTTCTTT	CASSYDSMNTEAFF
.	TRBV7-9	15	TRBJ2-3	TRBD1	TGTGCCAGCAGCTCGACAGGGCTCAGATCGGATACGCAGTATTTT	CASSSTGLRSDTQYF
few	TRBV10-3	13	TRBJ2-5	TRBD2	TGTGCCACCTCTCTAGCGGGAGAAGAGACCCAGTACTTC	CATSLAGEETQYF
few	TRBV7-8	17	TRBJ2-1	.	TGTGCCAGCAGCTTACCCCTCCGTATTAGGCCAGCCTATGAGCAGTTCTTC	CASSLPLRIRPAYEQFF
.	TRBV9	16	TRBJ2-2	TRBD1	TGTGCCAGCAGCGCTCGACAGGGGATGAACACCGGGGAGCTGTTTTTT	CASSARQGMNTGELFF
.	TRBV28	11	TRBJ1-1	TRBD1	TGTGCCAGCAGGGGACAGCCTGAAGCTCTCTTT	CASRGQPEALF
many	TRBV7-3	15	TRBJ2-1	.	TGTGCCAGCAGCCTTGGGACTTCGGCAATCAATGAGCAGTTCTTC	CASSLGTSAINEQFF
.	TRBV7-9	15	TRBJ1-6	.	TGTGCCAGCAGCCACGATGCACTGTATAATTCACCCCTCCACTTT	CASSHDALYNSPLHF
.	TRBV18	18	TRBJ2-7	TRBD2	TGTGCCAGCTCACCACACGGGACTAGCGGGAGTGGCTCCTACGAGCAGTACTTC	CASSPHGTSGSGSYEQYF
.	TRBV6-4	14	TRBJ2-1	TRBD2	TGTGCCAGCAGTGACGGGGGGGCCTACAATGAGCAGTTCTTC	CASSDGGAYNEQFF
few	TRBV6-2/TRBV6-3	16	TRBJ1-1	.	TGTGCCAGCAGTTACTCGATTACAGGGCTCTTAACTGAAGCTTTCTTT	CASSYSITGLLTEAFF
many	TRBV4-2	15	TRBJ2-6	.	TGTGCCAGCAGCCCTGCAGGGGCCGGGGCCAACGTCCTGACTTTC	CASSPAGAGANVLTF
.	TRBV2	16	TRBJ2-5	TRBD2	TGTGCCAGCCAGAGAGGGACTAGCGGGAGTGGAGAGACCCAGTACTTC	CASQRGTSGSGETQYF
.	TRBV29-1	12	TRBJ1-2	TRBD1	TGCAGCGTTATAGACAGGGTCTATGGCTACACCTTC	CSVIDRVYGYTF
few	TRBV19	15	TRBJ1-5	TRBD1	TGTGCCAGTAGTATACGGACAGGGGGCGTTCAGCCCCAGCATTTT	CASSIRTGGVQPQHF
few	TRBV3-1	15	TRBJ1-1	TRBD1	TGTGCCAGCAGCCCCGAACAGGGGGCGCACACTGAAGCTTTCTTT	CASSPEQGAHTEAFF